This T cell receptor beta chain was recorded in a study of cytomegalovirus exposure and HLA in healthy donors. Study-wide results and limits: A later analysis linked a missense DCLRE1C variant to TCR beta V- and J-gene trimming. CMV serostatus was the only immune exposure information that was available. Being productive about 87% or about 30% of the time was typical of most TCR beta V segments in an earlier analysis.

PCR employed 60 Vbeta and 13 Jbeta primers. The assay was immunoSEQ multiplex PCR, and TCRdb's table has in-frame clones only and misses some. The table has fewer than 80,000 clones, 74% seen once. This clone is categorized as medium-sized. Its antigen is not identified. Germline CDR1 SGHNT, CDR2 YYREEE (reference sequence). CDR3 length equals 16 residues. The V gene end was trimmed by 3 bases and the J gene end by 7 bases; junction bases not matched to a gene: 12. This clonotype was obtained from a woman between 55 and 75 years old in good health and CMV-seropositive. Sample: PBMCs. V gene TRBV5-4 combines with J gene TRBJ2-2, with 7 bases that match TRBD1. The chain's CDR3 is CASSYEPDRVGGELFF. CDR3 in DNA: TGTGCCAGCAGCTACGAACCTGACAGGGTTGGCGGGGAGCTGTTTTTT.